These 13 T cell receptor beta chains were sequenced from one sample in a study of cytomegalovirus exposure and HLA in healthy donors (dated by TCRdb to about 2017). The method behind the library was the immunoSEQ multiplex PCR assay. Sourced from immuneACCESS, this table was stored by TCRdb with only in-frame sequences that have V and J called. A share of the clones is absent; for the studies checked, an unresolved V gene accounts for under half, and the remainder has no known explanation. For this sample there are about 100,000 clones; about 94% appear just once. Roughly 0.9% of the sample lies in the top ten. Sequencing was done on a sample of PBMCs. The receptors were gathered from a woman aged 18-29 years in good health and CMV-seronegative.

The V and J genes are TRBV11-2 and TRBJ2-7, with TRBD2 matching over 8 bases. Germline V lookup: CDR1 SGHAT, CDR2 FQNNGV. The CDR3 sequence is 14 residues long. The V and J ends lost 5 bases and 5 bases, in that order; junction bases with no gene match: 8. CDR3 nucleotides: TGTGCCAGCAGCCAGGGACTAGTTACCGACGAGCAGTACTTC. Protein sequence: CASSQGLVTDEQYF.

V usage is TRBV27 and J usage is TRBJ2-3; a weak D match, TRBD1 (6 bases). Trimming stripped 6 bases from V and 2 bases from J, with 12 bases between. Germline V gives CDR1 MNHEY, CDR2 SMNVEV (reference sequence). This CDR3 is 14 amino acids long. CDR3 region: CASSDRFYTDTQYF. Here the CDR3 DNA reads TGTGCCAGCAGCGACAGGTTCTACACAGATACGCAGTATTTT.

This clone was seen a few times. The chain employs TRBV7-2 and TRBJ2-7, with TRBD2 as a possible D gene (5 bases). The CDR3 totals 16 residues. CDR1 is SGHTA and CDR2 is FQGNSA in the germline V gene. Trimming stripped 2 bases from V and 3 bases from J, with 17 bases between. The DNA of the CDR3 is TGTGCCAGCAGCTTAAACGGCGGATACGGGAACTACGAGCAGTACTTC. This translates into CASSLNGGYGNYEQYF.

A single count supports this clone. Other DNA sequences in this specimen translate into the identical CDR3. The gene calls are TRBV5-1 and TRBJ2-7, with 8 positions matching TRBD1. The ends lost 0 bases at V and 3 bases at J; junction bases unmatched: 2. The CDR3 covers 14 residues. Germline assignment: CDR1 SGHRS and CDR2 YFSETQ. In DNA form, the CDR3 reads TGCGCCAGCAGCTTGGGTACAGGGGGCTACGAGCAGTACTTC. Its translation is CASSLGTGGYEQYF.

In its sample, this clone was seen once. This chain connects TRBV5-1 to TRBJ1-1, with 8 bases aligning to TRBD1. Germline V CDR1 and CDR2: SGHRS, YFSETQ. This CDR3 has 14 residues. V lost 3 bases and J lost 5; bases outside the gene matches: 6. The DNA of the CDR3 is TGCGCCAGCAGCTGGAACTGGGACAGGACTGAAGCTTTCTTT. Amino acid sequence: CASSWNWDRTEAFF.

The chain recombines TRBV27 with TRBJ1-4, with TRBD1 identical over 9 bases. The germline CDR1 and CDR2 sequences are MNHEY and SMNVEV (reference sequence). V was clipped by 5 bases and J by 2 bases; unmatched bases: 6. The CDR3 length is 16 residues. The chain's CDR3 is CASSPTGTGTNEKLFF. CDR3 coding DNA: TGTGCCAGCAGTCCAACCGGGACAGGGACTAATGAAAAACTGTTTTTT.

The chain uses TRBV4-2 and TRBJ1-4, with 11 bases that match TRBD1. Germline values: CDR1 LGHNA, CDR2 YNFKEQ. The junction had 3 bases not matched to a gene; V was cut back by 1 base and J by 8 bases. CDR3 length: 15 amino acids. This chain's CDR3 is CASSQGTGGSEKLFF. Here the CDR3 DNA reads TGTGCCAGCAGCCAAGGGACAGGGGGCAGCGAAAAACTGTTTTTT.

CDR3 in amino acids: CASSLEGEEYTEAFF. The CDR3 DNA sequence: TGTGCCAGCAGTTTAGAAGGGGAAGAGTACACTGAAGCTTTCTTT. This chain joins TRBV27 and TRBJ1-1, with D maybe TRBD1 (5 bases). V was shortened by 2 bases and J by 3 bases, with 13 bases between the two germline ends. CDR1 is MNHEY and CDR2 is SMNVEV in the germline V gene (reference sequence). This CDR3 region has 15 residues.

CDR3 loop: CASSYSREQYF. The DNA for the CDR3 is TGTGCCAGCAGTTACTCGCGGGAGCAGTACTTC. The chain is built from TRBV6-6 and TRBJ2-7; no definite D call. V lost 0 bases, J lost 7 bases, and 4 bases lay in between. This CDR3 is 11 amino acids long. Germline lookup yields CDR1 MNHNY and CDR2 SVGAGI (reference sequence).

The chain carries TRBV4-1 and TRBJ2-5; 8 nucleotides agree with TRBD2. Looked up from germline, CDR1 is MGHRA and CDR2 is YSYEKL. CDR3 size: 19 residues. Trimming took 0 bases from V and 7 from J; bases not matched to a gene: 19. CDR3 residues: CASSQDSGERGLHSRTQYF. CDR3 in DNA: TGCGCCAGCAGCCAAGATTCTGGGGAGCGGGGGCTCCATTCTAGGACCCAGTACTTC.

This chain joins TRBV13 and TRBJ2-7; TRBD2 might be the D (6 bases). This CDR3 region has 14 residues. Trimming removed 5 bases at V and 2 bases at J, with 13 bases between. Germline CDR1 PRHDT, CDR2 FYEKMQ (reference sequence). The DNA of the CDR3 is TGTGCCAGCAGCCCGCGGGATGGGGCCTACGAGCAGTACTTC. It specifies CASSPRDGAYEQYF.

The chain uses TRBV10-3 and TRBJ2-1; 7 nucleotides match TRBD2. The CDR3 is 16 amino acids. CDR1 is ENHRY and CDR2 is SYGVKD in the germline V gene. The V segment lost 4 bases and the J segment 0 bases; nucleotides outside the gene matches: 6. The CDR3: CAISGSGGTSYNEQFF. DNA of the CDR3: TGTGCCATCAGTGGGTCCGGGGGGACCTCCTACAATGAGCAGTTCTTC.

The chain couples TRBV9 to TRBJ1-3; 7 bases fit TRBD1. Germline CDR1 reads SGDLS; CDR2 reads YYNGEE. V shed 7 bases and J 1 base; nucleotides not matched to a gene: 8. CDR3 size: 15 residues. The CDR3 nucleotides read TGTGCCAGCGGTGGGACAGCAAATTCTGGAAACACCATATATTTT. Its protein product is CASGGTANSGNTIYF.